This passage covers 15 T cell receptor beta chains from one sample sequenced in a study of PD-L1 blockade in urothelial cancer. Documented time point: pretreatment peripheral blood. Sequencing used immunoSEQ multiplex PCR; TCRdb keeps in-frame clones, though not all of them. This table has 90,000 to 100,000 clones, 90% appearing once. Sequencing used PBMCs, obtained around atezolizumab (anti-PD-L1) treatment. The receptors were gathered from a man aged 55 to 70 with urothelial cancer.

The genes are TRBV7-2 and TRBJ2-1; 13 bases align to TRBD2. The ends lost 4 bases at V and 1 base at J; junction bases unmatched: 7. Germline-derived CDR1 and CDR2 are SGHTA and FQGNSA. The length of the CDR3 is 18 residues. CDR3 sequence: CASSSPGTSGASYNEQFF. The DNA for the CDR3 is TGTGCCAGCAGCTCTCCCGGGACTAGCGGGGCATCCTACAATGAGCAGTTCTTC.

This rearrangement joins TRBV4-3 to TRBJ2-7; the match to TRBD2 covers 7 bases. Germline CDR1 LGHNA, CDR2 YSLEER. The CDR3 totals 16 residues. The junction had 8 bases not matched to a gene; V was cut back by 3 bases and J by 0 bases. The CDR3 DNA sequence: TGCGCCAGCAGCCACGACGCTGGCGGGAGCTCCTACGAGCAGTACTTC. Translated: CASSHDAGGSSYEQYF.

The chain couples TRBV18 to TRBJ2-5, with 8 bases matching TRBD1. After removal of 3 bases from V and 5 bases from J, the junction contained 2 bases not matched to a gene. Germline loops: CDR1 KGHSH, CDR2 LQKENI. This CDR3 region has 13 residues. The CDR3 nucleotides are TGTGCCAGCTCACCGACAGGGGTGGAGACCCAGTACTTC. This codes for CASSPTGVETQYF.

The rearrangement uses TRBV6-1 and TRBJ1-2; the match to TRBD1 covers 7 bases. The CDR3 runs to 15 residues. The V gene end was trimmed by 2 bases and the J gene end by 3 bases; junction bases not matched to a gene: 6. Looked up from germline, CDR1 is MNHNS and CDR2 is SASEGT. CDR3 region: CASSEQGGAHYGYTF. CDR3 DNA: TGTGCCAGCAGTGAACAAGGGGGCGCACACTATGGCTACACCTTC.

The chain joins TRBV7-9 to TRBJ2-5; the D is unclear. The V gene's germline CDR1 is SEHNR and CDR2 FQNEAQ (reference sequence). The CDR3 consists of 13 residues. Trimming cost V 2 bases and J 1 base, with 5 bases left between them. The CDR3 DNA reads as TGTGCCAGCAGCTTATATTTCCAAGAGACCCAGTACTTC. Translating gives CASSLYFQETQYF.

J is TRBJ2-1 and V is TRBV7-2; TRBD2 agrees at 10 bases. V shed 2 bases and J 0 bases; nucleotides not matched to a gene: 7. This CDR3 comprises 18 residues. Germline V gives CDR1 SGHTA, CDR2 FQGNSA. The CDR3 DNA is TGTGCCAGCAGCTTATGGACTAGCGGATCCTTCTCCTACAATGAGCAGTTCTTC. Its translation is CASSLWTSGSFSYNEQFF.

This chain connects TRBV4-2 to TRBJ2-7, with a weak D call TRBD2 (5 bases). Per the germline V gene, CDR1 is LGHNA and CDR2 is YNFKEQ. The CDR3 consists of 13 residues. V lost 2 bases, J lost 9 bases, and 14 bases lay in between. The CDR3 here is CASSQTGKEAQYF. The CDR3 nucleotides read TGTGCCAGCAGCCAAACGGGGAAAGAGGCGCAGTACTTC.

The gene calls are TRBV19 and TRBJ1-2; 7 bases match TRBD1. The V gene end was trimmed by 5 bases and the J gene end by 7 bases; junction bases not matched to a gene: 10. The CDR3 spans 14 residues. Germline CDR1 and CDR2: LNHDA and SQIVND (reference sequence). DNA of the CDR3: TGTGCCAGTAGTGGAAGAAACAGGGGAGGTGGCTACACCTTC. It codes for CASSGRNRGGGYTF.

This clone was seen only once. The rearrangement links TRBV25-1 to TRBJ2-1, with TRBD2 identical over 7 bases. This CDR3 has 15 amino acids. Germline CDR1 and CDR2: MGHDK and SYGVNS. V lost 3 bases to trimming and J lost 2 bases; unmatched junction nucleotides: 4. CDR3 region: CASSEGGSPYNEQFF. DNA of the CDR3: TGTGCCAGCAGTGAGGGCGGGAGTCCCTACAATGAGCAGTTCTTC.

This clone has just a few counts. V and J are TRBV10-3 and TRBJ1-6; 8 bases are shared with TRBD1. With V trimmed by 2 bases and J by 9 bases, 3 bases remained unmatched. The CDR3 loop spans 14 amino acids. Germline V gene data show CDR1 as ENHRY and CDR2 as SYGVKD. Here the CDR3 DNA reads TGTGCCATCAGTGAGACGACAGGGGTTTCACCCCTCCACTTT. Translation gives CAISETTGVSPLHF.

The chain recombines TRBV9 with TRBJ2-7; tentative D call: TRBD2 (7 bases). This CDR3 has 15 amino acids. V lost 0 bases and J 2 bases, leaving 12 bases between the germline ends. Germline CDR1 is SGDLS and CDR2 is YYNGEE. The CDR3 here is CASSVGGRGPYEQYF. CDR3 DNA: TGTGCCAGCAGCGTAGGGGGGCGGGGGCCCTACGAGCAGTACTTC.

The rearrangement uses TRBV5-1 and TRBJ1-1; 7 bases are a match to TRBD1. The CDR3 has 14 amino acids. V lost 3 bases and J lost 2; bases outside the gene matches: 4. Germline assignment: CDR1 SGHRS and CDR2 YFSETQ. CDR3 sequence (DNA): TGCGCCAGCAGCTGGGGACAGATTAACACTGAAGCTTTCTTT. The encoded protein is CASSWGQINTEAFF. Full variable domain (outside the CDR3, taken from reference TRBV5-1 and TRBJ1-1): KAGVTQTPRYLIKTRGQQVTLSCSPISGHRSVSWYQQTPGQGLQFLFEYFSETQRNKGNFPGRFSGRQFSNSRSEMNVSTLELGDSALYLCASSWGQINTEAFFGQGTRLTVV.

The chain has TRBV6-1 and TRBJ2-7; 8 bases match TRBD1. The CDR3 runs to 14 residues. The ends lost 3 bases at V and 2 bases at J; junction bases unmatched: 3. CDR1 and CDR2 from the germline V gene are MNHNS and SASEGT. The CDR3 nucleotides are TGTGCCAGCAGTGACACGACAGGGGCCTACGAGCAGTACTTC. This sequence encodes CASSDTTGAYEQYF.

The chain recombines TRBV19 with TRBJ2-5; TRBD2 is a possible D gene (6 bases). Looked up from germline, CDR1 is LNHDA and CDR2 is SQIVND (reference sequence). Trimming took 0 bases from V and 2 from J, leaving 7 bases between them. CDR3 length: 14 residues. In DNA, the CDR3 is TGTGCCAGTAGTATAGATCGGGGGCAAGAGACCCAGTACTTC. It is translated as CASSIDRGQETQYF.

The chain employs TRBV27 and TRBJ2-7; TRBD1 is a possible D gene (6 bases). This CDR3 comprises 14 residues. V was cut by 5 bases and J by 4 bases, with 15 bases left in between. Germline lookup yields CDR1 MNHEY and CDR2 SMNVEV (reference sequence). Here the CDR3 reads CASSPDRFLYEQYF. The CDR3 nucleotides are TGTGCCAGCAGTCCCGACAGGTTTCTGTACGAGCAGTACTTC.